This is a list of T cell receptor beta chains from one sample in a study of cytomegalovirus exposure and HLA in healthy donors. TCRdb's table, derived via immunoSEQ multiplex PCR, lists solely in-frame clones and lacks some. The sample includes about 130,000 clones, over 70% of them seen just once. Sample: PBMCs. All receptors derive from a woman between 40 and 55 years old in good health and CMV-seronegative. The CDR3 runs from the conserved cysteine through the conserved F or W. The D gene is left open where the match is weak. Only some rows state a clone size, as once, few, many or a class for expanded clones.

J gene | clone size | D gene | V gene | CDR3 protein | CDR3 DNA
TRBJ1-1 | . | TRBD1 | TRBV27 | CASSLDRGRRAFF | TGTGCCAGCAGTTTAGACAGGGGGCGAAGGGCTTTCTTT
TRBJ2-3 | . | TRBD2 | TRBV5-1 | CATRTSGSGTDTQYF | TGCGCCACCAGGACTAGCGGGAGTGGCACAGATACGCAGTATTTT
TRBJ2-2 | . | TRBD1 | TRBV7-2 | CASSSSGTVTGELFF | TGTGCCAGCAGCTCGTCCGGGACAGTTACCGGGGAGCTGTTTTTT
TRBJ1-2 | . | TRBD1 | TRBV6-1 | CASSVDRSYGYTF | TGTGCCAGCAGTGTGGACAGGTCCTATGGCTACACCTTC
TRBJ2-7 | . | TRBD2 | TRBV6-1 | CASNEPGGEQYF | TGTGCCAGCAACGAACCGGGGGGGGAGCAGTACTTC
TRBJ1-1 | . | . | TRBV11-2 | CASSLDLPVRNTEAFF | TGTGCCAGCAGCTTAGATTTACCAGTCCGGAACACTGAAGCTTTCTTT
TRBJ1-1 | . | . | TRBV5-1 | CASSLAGEKGEAFF | TGCGCCAGCAGCTTGGCCGGGGAGAAAGGTGAAGCTTTCTTT
TRBJ2-2 | . | TRBD2 | TRBV27 | CASSFARGLMDTGELFF | TGTGCCAGCAGTTTCGCCCGGGGACTAATGGACACCGGGGAGCTGTTTTTT
TRBJ2-5 | . | . | TRBV7-8 | CASTFHLQETQYF | TGTGCCAGCACCTTCCACCTACAAGAGACCCAGTACTTC
TRBJ2-3 | few | TRBD1 | TRBV18 | CASSPRPGGAGTDTQYF | TGTGCCAGCTCACCGCGCCCAGGGGGCGCGGGCACAGATACGCAGTATTTT
TRBJ1-2 | . | TRBD1 | TRBV10-3 | CAISEPGQGNYGYTF | TGTGCCATCAGCGAACCGGGACAGGGTAACTATGGCTACACCTTC
TRBJ1-2 | once | . | TRBV6-1 | CASSVQGSDGYTF | TGTGCCAGCAGTGTCCAGGGGTCCGATGGCTACACCTTC
TRBJ2-7 | . | . | TRBV29-1 | CSVVAESSYEQYF | TGCAGCGTTGTAGCGGAAAGCTCCTACGAGCAGTACTTC
TRBJ2-1 | . | . | TRBV4-2 | CASSQDRGTGSYNEQFF | TGTGCCAGCAGCCAAGATCGAGGCACCGGCTCCTACAATGAGCAGTTCTTC
TRBJ1-3 | . | . | TRBV7-2 | CASSPTGSGNTIYF | TGTGCCAGCAGCCCTACAGGGTCTGGAAACACCATATATTTT
TRBJ2-1 | . | TRBD1 | TRBV5-6 | CASSSIGQGPFF | TGTGCCAGCAGTTCTATCGGACAGGGACCGTTCTTC
TRBJ1-1 | . | . | TRBV7-8 | CASSLIRGTEAFF | TGTGCCAGCAGCCTTATTAGGGGTACTGAAGCTTTCTTT
TRBJ1-1 | . | TRBD1 | TRBV5-1 | CASSLGQGRVNVMNTEAFF | TGCGCCAGCAGCTTGGGACAGGGGAGAGTCAACGTTATGAACACTGAAGCTTTCTTT
TRBJ2-1 | . | . | TRBV21-1 | CASSARQGNEQFF | TGTGCCAGCAGCGCGCGACAGGGCAATGAGCAGTTCTTC
TRBJ2-1 | . | TRBD1 | TRBV6-5 | CASRQTGPNEQFF | TGTGCCAGCAGACAGACAGGGCCGAATGAGCAGTTCTTC
TRBJ2-6 | . | . | TRBV27 | CASSSLTPLSFSGANGLTF | TGTGCCAGCAGTTCCCTCACCCCTCTTTCATTCTCTGGGGCCAACGGCCTGACTTTC
TRBJ2-6 | . | . | TRBV5-1 | CASSILSGANVLTF | TGCGCCAGCTCCATTTTGTCTGGGGCCAACGTCCTGACTTTC
TRBJ1-1 | . | TRBD1 | TRBV27 | CASSLSGTGATEAFF | TGTGCCAGCAGTTTATCCGGGACAGGGGCCACTGAAGCTTTCTTT
TRBJ2-1 | few | TRBD1 | TRBV5-1 | CASHTGGDYNEQFF | TGCGCCAGCCATACAGGGGGCGACTACAATGAGCAGTTCTTC
TRBJ1-1 | . | . | TRBV27 | CASSLSSALGAFF | TGTGCCAGCAGTTTATCTAGCGCTCTGGGAGCTTTCTTT
TRBJ2-2 | . | . | TRBV28 | CASSLPLGYTGELFF | TGTGCCAGCAGTTTACCACTAGGGTACACCGGGGAGCTGTTTTTT
TRBJ2-3 | . | . | TRBV2 | CASRRILTGGADTQYF | TGTGCCAGCCGCAGAATTTTGACAGGCGGCGCAGATACGCAGTATTTT
TRBJ2-1 | . | TRBD2 | TRBV6-4 | CASSEASGGYNEQFF | TGTGCCAGCAGTGAGGCTAGCGGGGGTTACAATGAGCAGTTCTTC
TRBJ2-7 | . | TRBD2 | TRBV7-2 | CASSGDLAVPSEQYF | TGTGCCAGCAGCGGAGATCTAGCGGTGCCCAGCGAGCAGTACTTC
TRBJ2-7 | . | . | TRBV6-1 | CASSARDTWGGEQYF | TGTGCCAGCAGTGCCCGGGACACCTGGGGGGGCGAGCAGTACTTC
TRBJ2-2 | . | TRBD2 | TRBV28 | CASSLRTSGSRGELFF | TGTGCCAGCAGTTTACGGACTAGCGGGAGTAGGGGGGAGCTGTTTTTT
TRBJ2-1 | . | . | TRBV27 | CASTPGAGAYNEQFF | TGTGCCAGCACCCCCGGGGCAGGGGCATACAATGAGCAGTTCTTC
TRBJ2-3 | . | . | TRBV11-3 | CASSLVEGDTQYF | TGTGCCAGCAGCTTAGTTGAGGGAGATACGCAGTATTTT
TRBJ1-1 | few | . | TRBV12-5 | CASGLVPPQGNTEAFF | TGTGCTAGTGGTTTGGTCCCTCCACAGGGAAACACTGAAGCTTTCTTT
TRBJ2-5 | . | . | TRBV5-1 | CASRAQETQYF | TGCGCCAGCAGAGCCCAAGAGACCCAGTACTTC
TRBJ2-4 | . | TRBD1 | TRBV7-2 | CASSLTGTGIYF | TGTGCCAGCAGCTTAACCGGGACAGGTATCTACTTC
TRBJ1-2 | . | . | TRBV5-1 | CASSPPRDGYGYTF | TGCGCCAGCAGCCCCCCCAGGGATGGCTATGGCTACACCTTC
TRBJ2-5 | . | TRBD1 | TRBV5-1 | CASSLAVGKGAGETQYF | TGCGCCAGCAGCTTGGCCGTGGGGAAGGGGGCTGGAGAGACCCAGTACTTC
TRBJ2-5 | . | . | TRBV7-8 | CASSLGASRQETQYF | TGTGCCAGCAGCTTAGGTGCTAGTCGACAAGAGACCCAGTACTTC
TRBJ1-1 | once | . | TRBV6-1 | CASSDPEGGWKTEAFF | TGTGCCAGCAGTGATCCTGAGGGAGGGTGGAAGACTGAAGCTTTCTTT
TRBJ2-7 | once | TRBD1 | TRBV10-1 | CASSPGQVGVKQYF | TGCGCCAGCAGCCCGGGACAGGTGGGTGTAAAGCAGTACTTC
TRBJ2-7 | . | TRBD1 | TRBV28 | CASSSVPGQTYEQYF | TGTGCCAGCAGTTCCGTTCCGGGACAGACCTACGAGCAGTACTTC
TRBJ2-7 | . | TRBD2 | TRBV18 | CASSPPAGVGAYEQYF | TGTGCCAGCTCACCACCAGCGGGAGTGGGTGCCTACGAGCAGTACTTC
TRBJ2-2 | . | . | TRBV7-2 | CASSASGTFNTGELFF | TGTGCCAGCAGCGCTTCCGGGACTTTTAACACCGGGGAGCTGTTTTTT
TRBJ2-2 | . | . | TRBV30 | CAWSVGNTGELFF | TGTGCCTGGAGTGTCGGGAACACCGGGGAGCTGTTTTTT
TRBJ2-2 | . | . | TRBV5-1 | CASSRAGDDTGELFF | TGCGCCAGCAGCAGGGCAGGGGATGACACCGGGGAGCTGTTTTTT
TRBJ1-1 | . | . | TRBV7-9 | CASSGGVRGAEAFF | TGTGCCAGCTCTGGAGGGGTCCGTGGGGCTGAAGCTTTCTTT